Following are 30 T cell receptor beta chains from one sample sequenced in a study of shared clonotypes between healthy human individuals. Clones were read by immunoSEQ multiplex PCR, and TCRdb kept only the in-frame ones, dropping some. This table has about 2.4 million clones, approximately 93% appearing once. The specimen sequenced was naive CD4+ T cells from PBMCs. As for subset: CD45RA+ positively selected. Every receptor here comes from a man in his late teens or twenties in good health. Some clones in this sample may be carry-over from other donors' samples.

This clone was counted once. The chain has TRBV6-1 and TRBJ2-4, with D tentatively TRBD2 (6 bases). Germline-derived CDR1 and CDR2 are MNHNS and SASEGT. Trimming removed 1 base at V and 3 bases at J, with 7 bases between. The CDR3 contains 14 residues. The CDR3 region has the DNA TGTGCCAGCAGTGAAGGCGGGGACAAAAACATTCAGTACTTC. This translates into CASSEGGDKNIQYF.

The chain employs TRBV5-1 and TRBJ1-4, with D hard to call. V lost 0 bases to trimming and J lost 8 bases, with 14 bases between them. There are 15 residues in the CDR3. The germline gives CDR1 SGHRS, CDR2 YFSETQ. DNA for the CDR3: TGCGCCAGCAGCTTGGGGACCAGCGGGTCCGAAAAACTGTTTTTT. Translating gives CASSLGTSGSEKLFF.

The rearrangement joins TRBV4-2 to TRBJ2-2; a possible D gene is TRBD1 (7 bases). V lost 3 bases and J 9 bases, leaving 29 bases between the germline ends. The V gene's germline CDR1 is LGHNA and CDR2 YNFKEQ. This CDR3 is 19 amino acids long. CDR3 DNA sequence: TGTGCCAGCAGCCAGGGTCTCGGGGGACAGCCCCCGTTTTTCCGGGAGCTGTTTTTT. This gives the protein CASSQGLGGQPPFFRELFF.

The rearrangement joins TRBV11-2 to TRBJ2-1, with D tentatively TRBD2 (5 bases). The CDR3 loop spans 14 amino acids. Germline assignment: CDR1 SGHAT and CDR2 FQNNGV. V was shortened by 1 base and J by 8 bases, with 12 bases between the two germline ends. CDR3 DNA: TGTGCCAGCAGCTTAGCGGGATCTTTATATGAGCAGTTCTTC. The encoded protein is CASSLAGSLYEQFF. The whole variable domain, filled in from reference TRBV11-2 and TRBJ2-1, reads EAGVAQSPRYKIIEKRQSVAFWCNPISGHATLYWYQQILGQGPKLLIQFQNNGVVDDSQLPKDRFSAERLKGVDSTLKIQPAKLEDSAVYLCASSLAGSLYEQFFGPGTRLTVL.

The chain carries TRBV4-2 and TRBJ2-3, with TRBD2 matching 11 bases. There are 15 residues in the CDR3. Trimming at V came to 3 bases and at J to 7 bases, leaving 6 bases not matched to a gene. Germline V gene sequence: CDR1 LGHNA, CDR2 YNFKEQ. CDR3 nucleotide sequence: TGTGCCAGCAGCCATCCGGGACTAGCGGAGAATACGCAGTATTTT. Protein: CASSHPGLAENTQYF.

The gene calls are TRBV7-2 and TRBJ2-7; TRBD1 matches 10 bases. Germline loops: CDR1 SGHTA, CDR2 FQGNSA. The CDR3 covers 15 residues. V was clipped by 5 bases and J by 3 bases; unmatched bases: 7. This CDR3 is CASSLSRDRGYEQYF. DNA for the CDR3: TGTGCCAGCAGCCTCAGCCGGGACAGGGGCTACGAGCAGTACTTC. Supplemented by reference TRBV7-2 and TRBJ2-7, the full variable domain reads GAGVSQSPSNKVTEKGKDVELRCDPISGHTALYWYRQSLGQGLEFLIYFQGNSAPDKSGLPSDRFSAERTGGSVSTLTIQRTQQEDSAVYLCASSLSRDRGYEQYFGPGTRLTVT.

This chain links TRBV5-1 with TRBJ2-3; D perhaps matches TRBD1 (5 bases). Germline V gives CDR1 SGHRS, CDR2 YFSETQ. The CDR3 consists of 16 residues. Trimming took 0 bases from V and 3 from J, leaving 14 bases between them. The CDR3 loop reads CASSLASGKGTDTQYF. The CDR3 DNA reads TGCGCCAGCAGCTTGGCCTCAGGGAAGGGTACAGATACGCAGTATTTT. Filled out from reference TRBV5-1 and TRBJ2-3, the complete variable domain reads KAGVTQTPRYLIKTRGQQVTLSCSPISGHRSVSWYQQTPGQGLQFLFEYFSETQRNKGNFPGRFSGRQFSNSRSEMNVSTLELGDSALYLCASSLASGKGTDTQYFGPGTRLTVL.

The gene calls are TRBV2 and TRBJ2-7; D not certain. CDR3 length: 14 residues. Deletions cut 5 bases from V and 1 base from J, with 12 bases between. The V gene's germline CDR1 is SNHLY and CDR2 FYNNEI. CDR3 in DNA: TGTGCCAGCAGTTTGTCAGGTTCTTCCTACGAGCAGTACTTC. This codes for CASSLSGSSYEQYF.

A word on this clone: The sample carries other DNA sequences with the same CDR3. V and J are TRBV27 and TRBJ2-5; 10 bases fit TRBD1. The J segment lost 5 bases and the V segment lost 3 bases, leaving 3 bases of the junction unmatched. The CDR3 is 14 amino acids. Germline V lookup: CDR1 MNHEY, CDR2 SMNVEV (reference sequence). CDR3 in amino acids: CASSLTGGGETQYF. In DNA form, the CDR3 reads TGTGCCAGCAGTTTGACAGGGGGCGGGGAGACCCAGTACTTC.

CDR3 in DNA: TGTGCCAGCAGGGGGGCTAGCGGGAGTCTACTTAACACCGGGGAGCTGTTTTTT. Translated, it gives CASRGASGSLLNTGELFF. The genes are TRBV25-1 and TRBJ2-2; 10 nucleotides line up with TRBD2. The trim removed 6 bases at V and 2 bases at J, leaving 12 bases unmatched. CDR1 and CDR2 from the germline V gene are MGHDK and SYGVNS. CDR3 size: 18 residues.

This rearrangement joins TRBV30 to TRBJ1-4, with 10 nucleotides matching TRBD1. The V gene end was trimmed by 3 bases and the J gene end by 11 bases; junction bases not matched to a gene: 6. Germline CDR1 is GTSNPN and CDR2 is SVGIG (reference sequence). This CDR3 spans 13 amino acids. The CDR3, as DNA: TGTGCCTGGAGCAGGGACAGGGGAGGTAAACTGTTTTTT. It translates to CAWSRDRGGKLFF.

Written as DNA, the CDR3 is TGTGCCAGCAGCGTAGGGGGTAGCGGGAGTTACTACGAGCAGTACTTC. This encodes CASSVGGSGSYYEQYF. The rearrangement links TRBV9 to TRBJ2-7, with TRBD2 matching 9 bases. From germline, CDR1 is SGDLS and CDR2 YYNGEE. This CDR3 contains 16 residues. V lost 0 bases to trimming and J lost 3 bases; unmatched junction nucleotides: 7.

The chain joins TRBV18 to TRBJ1-5; D remains unclear. Germline V CDR1 and CDR2: KGHSH, LQKENI. The CDR3 is 15 amino acids. Trimming took off 6 bases at V and 5 bases at J, with 17 bases between the two ends. CDR3 bases: TGTGCCAGCTCCCCCGGGGTAACGGGTGATCAGCCCCAGCATTTT. Encoded protein: CASSPGVTGDQPQHF.

About this clone itself: The identical CDR3 is also encoded by other nucleotide sequences in the sample. V is TRBV5-6 and J is TRBJ2-5; 8 bases map to TRBD1. Germline values: CDR1 SGHDT, CDR2 YYEEEE. J gave up 5 bases and V 0 bases, and 3 bases lay outside the gene matches. This CDR3 contains 14 residues. The CDR3 DNA sequence: TGTGCCAGCAGCTTGGACAGGGGGAGGGAGACCCAGTACTTC. Encoded protein: CASSLDRGRETQYF.

V usage is TRBV5-4 and J usage is TRBJ1-5, with TRBD1 matching 8 bases. CDR1 is SGHNT and CDR2 is YYREEE in the germline V gene (reference sequence). The CDR3 covers 14 residues. Losses at the gene ends were 4 bases for V and 5 bases for J; bases not matched to a gene: 5. Here the CDR3 DNA reads TGTGCCAGCAGCCGGACAGGGCGCCATCAGCCCCAGCATTTT. This codes for CASSRTGRHQPQHF.

This clone was seen only once. This chain uses TRBV11-2 with TRBJ1-3; D is unclear. Germline V lookup: CDR1 SGHAT, CDR2 FQNNGV. This CDR3 spans 13 amino acids. V gave up 4 bases and J gave up 0 bases, with 4 bases separating them. CDR3: CASSSPSGNTIYF. The CDR3 DNA follows: TGTGCCAGCAGCTCTCCCTCTGGAAACACCATATATTTT.

The chain combines TRBV5-1 with TRBJ1-3, with D tentatively TRBD1 (5 bases). CDR1 and CDR2 (germline): SGHRS, YFSETQ. The germline V and J ends were trimmed by 5 bases and 0 bases, with 30 bases remaining between them. The length of the CDR3 is 21 residues. CDR3 nucleotides: TGCGCCAGCAGTTACTCTGGCTTTTTACACCAGGACACGGCCTCTGGAAACACCATATATTTT. Residues: CASSYSGFLHQDTASGNTIYF.

This clone has just a few counts. The chain couples TRBV30 to TRBJ1-5; D gene uncertain. CDR3 size: 14 residues. Between the trimmed V and J ends, which lost 0 bases and 3 bases, there was a span of 9 bases. CDR1 is GTSNPN, CDR2 SVGIG, per germline (reference sequence). CDR3 protein: CAWSVRRNNQPQHF. The CDR3 DNA reads as TGTGCCTGGAGTGTACGACGGAACAATCAGCCCCAGCATTTT. The full variable domain, rest sourced from reference TRBV30 and TRBJ1-5, is SQTIHQWPATLVQPVGSPLSLECTVEGTSNPNLYWYRQAAGRGLQLLFYSVGIGQISSEVPQNLSASRPQDRQFILSSKKLLLSDSGFYLCAWSVRRNNQPQHFGDGTRLSIL.

The chain is built from TRBV28 and TRBJ1-2, with D possibly matching TRBD1 (6 bases). CDR1 and CDR2 from the germline V gene are MDHEN and SYDVKM. This CDR3 comprises 18 residues. The V gene lost 4 bases and the J gene lost 8 bases, with 29 bases spanning the gap. Here the CDR3 DNA reads TGTGCCAGCAGTTATCCTCTAAGCCCGGGGGCATATACGGACGGCTACACCTTC. It codes for CASSYPLSPGAYTDGYTF.

The CDR3: CASSLALGSPGEQFF. DNA of the CDR3: TGTGCCAGCAGCTTAGCGCTCGGGAGTCCCGGAGAGCAGTTCTTC. The chain recombines TRBV7-2 with TRBJ2-1; D possibly corresponds to TRBD2 (6 bases). V was trimmed by 0 bases and J by 10 bases, leaving 16 bases between them. In germline, CDR1 is SGHTA, CDR2 FQGNSA. There are 15 residues in the CDR3.

The chain joins TRBV11-3 to TRBJ2-3; D gene unclear. The length of the CDR3 is 12 residues. Germline CDR1 reads SGHNT; CDR2 reads YENEEA. V gave up 2 bases and J gave up 4 bases, with 4 bases separating them. The CDR3 nucleotides are TGTGCCAGCAGCTTAAACCCAGATACGCAGTATTTT. As protein: CASSLNPDTQYF.

This clone was observed a single time. The genes are TRBV7-9 and TRBJ1-6, with D unclear. This CDR3 has 13 amino acids. V lost 9 bases to trimming and J lost 0 bases, with 6 bases between them. Germline V gene sequence: CDR1 SEHNR, CDR2 FQNEAQ (reference sequence). This chain's CDR3 is CASSSSYNSPLHF. The CDR3 nucleotides read TGTGCCAGTTCCAGCTCCTATAATTCACCCCTCCACTTT.

The V and J genes are TRBV28 and TRBJ1-5; TRBD1 aligns across 7 bases. Germline CDR1 MDHEN, CDR2 SYDVKM. CDR3 size: 16 residues. V lost 6 bases and J lost 3; bases outside the gene matches: 11. This CDR3 is CASRVKPGTVNQPQHF. CDR3 DNA sequence: TGTGCCAGCAGAGTAAAACCAGGGACAGTCAATCAGCCCCAGCATTTT.

A word on this clone: The same CDR3 is also encoded by other DNA sequences in this sample. The chain couples TRBV7-9 to TRBJ1-2; no clear D gene. CDR3 length: 13 residues. Germline values: CDR1 SEHNR, CDR2 FQNEAQ (reference sequence). V was shortened by 0 bases and J by 4 bases, with 6 bases between the two germline ends. This CDR3 reads CASSLAGFYGYTF. The CDR3 DNA is TGTGCCAGCAGCTTAGCGGGGTTCTATGGCTACACCTTC.

The genes are TRBV11-3 and TRBJ2-5; 9 bases agree with TRBD2. Germline trimming cut 1 base from V and 0 bases from J; bases unmatched to any gene: 9. The CDR3 consists of 18 residues. CDR1 and CDR2 from the germline V gene are SGHNT and YENEEA. The CDR3 region is CASSLGVAGGKYQETQYF. The CDR3 coding sequence is TGTGCCAGCAGCTTAGGGGTGGCGGGAGGGAAGTACCAAGAGACCCAGTACTTC. The complete variable domain, with remaining parts taken from reference TRBV11-3 and TRBJ2-5, reads EAGVVQSPRYKIIEKKQPVAFWCNPISGHNTLYWYLQNLGQGPELLIRYENEEAVDDSQLPKDRFSAERLKGVDSTLKIQPAELGDSAVYLCASSLGVAGGKYQETQYFGPGTRLLVL.

The V and J genes are TRBV7-9 and TRBJ1-3; 7 positions agree with TRBD1. CDR1 is SEHNR, CDR2 FQNEAQ, per germline (reference sequence). Trimming took 7 bases from V and 4 from J; bases not matched to a gene: 7. CDR3 size: 14 residues. CDR3 loop: CASTDRVSGNTIYF. The CDR3 nucleotides are TGTGCCAGCACCGACAGGGTCTCCGGAAACACCATATATTTT.

The V and J genes are TRBV2 and TRBJ2-5; no reliable D call. Trimming removed 8 bases at V and 4 bases at J, with 17 bases between. Per germline, CDR1 SNHLY and CDR2 FYNNEI. CDR3 length equals 14 residues. The CDR3 DNA follows: TGTGCCAGCCACCCCACCGGGTTCGGAGAGACCCAGTACTTC. It encodes CASHPTGFGETQYF. Combining the CDR3 with reference TRBV2 and TRBJ2-5 gives the whole variable domain EPEVTQTPSHQVTQMGQEVILRCVPISNHLYFYWYRQILGQKVEFLVSFYNNEISEKSEIFDDQFSVERPDGSNFTLKIRSTKLEDSAMYFCASHPTGFGETQYFGPGTRLLVL.

The DNA for the CDR3 is TGTGCCAGCAGCTTGGGACAGGTAGTTGGGGTAGATACGCAGTATTTT. This sequence encodes CASSLGQVVGVDTQYF. The genes are TRBV7-2 and TRBJ2-3; 8 bases are a match to TRBD1. The germline CDR1 and CDR2 sequences are SGHTA and FQGNSA. This CDR3 region has 16 residues. V gave up 3 bases and J gave up 5 bases; unmatched junction bases: 10.

The V call is TRBV7-2, the J call TRBJ2-7; 8 bases match TRBD2. CDR3 length: 14 amino acids. Germline V gives CDR1 SGHTA, CDR2 FQGNSA. Unmatched junction bases numbered 3, after V lost 2 bases and J lost 3 bases. The CDR3, as DNA: TGTGCCAGCAGCTTAACTAGCGGACTCTACGAGCAGTACTTC. Its protein is CASSLTSGLYEQYF. Combining the CDR3 with reference TRBV7-2 and TRBJ2-7 gives the whole variable domain GAGVSQSPSNKVTEKGKDVELRCDPISGHTALYWYRQSLGQGLEFLIYFQGNSAPDKSGLPSDRFSAERTGGSVSTLTIQRTQQEDSAVYLCASSLTSGLYEQYFGPGTRLTVT.

In its sample, this clone was seen once. The genes are TRBV2 and TRBJ2-5, with TRBD2 matching 11 bases. The trim removed 7 bases at V and 4 bases at J, leaving 11 bases unmatched. The germline V gene has CDR1 SNHLY and CDR2 FYNNEI. This CDR3 has 16 residues. CDR3 protein: CASTGSLAGGGETQYF. DNA for the CDR3: TGTGCCAGCACTGGTTCCCTAGCGGGAGGCGGAGAGACCCAGTACTTC.